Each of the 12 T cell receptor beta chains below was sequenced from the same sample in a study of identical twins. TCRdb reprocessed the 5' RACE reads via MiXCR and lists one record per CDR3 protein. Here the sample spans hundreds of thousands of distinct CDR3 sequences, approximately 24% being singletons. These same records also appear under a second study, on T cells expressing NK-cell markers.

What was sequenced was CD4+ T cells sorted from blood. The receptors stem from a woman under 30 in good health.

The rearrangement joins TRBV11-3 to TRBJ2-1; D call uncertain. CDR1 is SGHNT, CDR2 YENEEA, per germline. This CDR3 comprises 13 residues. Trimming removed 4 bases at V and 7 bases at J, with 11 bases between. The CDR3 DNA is TGTGCCAGCAGCTCCACACCAAGGAATGAGCAGTTCTTC. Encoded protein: CASSSTPRNEQFF.

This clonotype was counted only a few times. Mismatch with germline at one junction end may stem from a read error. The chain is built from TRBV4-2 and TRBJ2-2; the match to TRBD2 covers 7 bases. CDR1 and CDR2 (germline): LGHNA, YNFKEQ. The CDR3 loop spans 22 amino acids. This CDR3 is CASSQGEGWILATIANTGQLFF. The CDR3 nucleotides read TGTGCCAGCAGCCAAGGCGAAGGATGGATACTAGCGACCATCGCGAACACCGGGCAGCTGTTTTTT.

CDR3 loop: CSSRDSATGELFF. The CDR3 DNA reads as TGCAGTTCACGGGACTCCGCCACCGGGGAGCTGTTTTTT. V usage is TRBV20-1 and J usage is TRBJ2-2; perhaps TRBD2 as D (6 bases). Germline CDR1 and CDR2: DFQATT and SNEGSKA (reference sequence). V was pared by 8 bases and J by 4 bases, with 14 bases between. CDR3 length: 13 residues.

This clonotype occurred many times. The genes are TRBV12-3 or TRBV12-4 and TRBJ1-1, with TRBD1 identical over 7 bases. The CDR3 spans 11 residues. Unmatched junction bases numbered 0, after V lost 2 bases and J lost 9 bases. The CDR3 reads CASSLRGQAFF. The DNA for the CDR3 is TGTGCCAGCAGTTTAAGGGGGCAAGCTTTCTTT.

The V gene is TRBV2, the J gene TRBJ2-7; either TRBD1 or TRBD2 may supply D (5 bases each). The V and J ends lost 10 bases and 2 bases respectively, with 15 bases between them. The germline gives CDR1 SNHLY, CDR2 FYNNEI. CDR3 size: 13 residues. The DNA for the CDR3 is TGTGCCACTTCCGGGACGACAACCTACGAGCAGTACTTC. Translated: CATSGTTTYEQYF.

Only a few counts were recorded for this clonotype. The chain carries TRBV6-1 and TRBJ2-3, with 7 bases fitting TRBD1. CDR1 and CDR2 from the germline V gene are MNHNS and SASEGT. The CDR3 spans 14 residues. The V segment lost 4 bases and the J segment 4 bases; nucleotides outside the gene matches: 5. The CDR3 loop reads CASSARQGPDTQYF. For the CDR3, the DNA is TGTGCCAGCAGTGCTCGACAGGGCCCAGATACGCAGTATTTT.

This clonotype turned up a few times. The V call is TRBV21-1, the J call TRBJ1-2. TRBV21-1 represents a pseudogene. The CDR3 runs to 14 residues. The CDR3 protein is CASSKCLKNYGYTF. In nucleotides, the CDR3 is TGTGCCAGCAGCAAATGTCTAAAGAACTATGGCTACACCTTC.

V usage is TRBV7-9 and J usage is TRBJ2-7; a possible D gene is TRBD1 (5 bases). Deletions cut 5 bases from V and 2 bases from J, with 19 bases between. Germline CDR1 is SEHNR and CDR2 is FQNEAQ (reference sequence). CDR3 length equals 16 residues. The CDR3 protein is CASSTLPDRLPYEQYF. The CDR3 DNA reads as TGTGCCAGCAGCACCCTCCCTGACAGACTCCCCTACGAGCAGTACTTC.

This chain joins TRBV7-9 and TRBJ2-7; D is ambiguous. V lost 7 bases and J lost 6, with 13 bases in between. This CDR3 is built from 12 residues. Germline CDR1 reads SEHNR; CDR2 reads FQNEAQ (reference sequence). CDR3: CASTLDISEQYF. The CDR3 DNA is TGTGCCAGCACCTTGGATATCAGCGAGCAGTACTTC.

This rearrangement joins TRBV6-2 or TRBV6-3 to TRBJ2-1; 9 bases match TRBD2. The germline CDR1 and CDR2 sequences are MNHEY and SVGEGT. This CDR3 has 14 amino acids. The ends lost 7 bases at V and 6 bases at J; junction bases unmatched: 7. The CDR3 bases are TGTGCCAGCACCAAGGGGACTAGCTTCAATGAGCAGTTCTTC. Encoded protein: CASTKGTSFNEQFF.

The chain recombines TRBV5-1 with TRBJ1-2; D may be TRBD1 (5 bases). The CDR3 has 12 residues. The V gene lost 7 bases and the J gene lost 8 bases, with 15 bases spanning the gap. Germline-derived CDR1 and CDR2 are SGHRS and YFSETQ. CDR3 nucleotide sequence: TGCGCCAGCCTCGACGGGGCGGGGGGCTACACCTTC. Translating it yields CASLDGAGGYTF.

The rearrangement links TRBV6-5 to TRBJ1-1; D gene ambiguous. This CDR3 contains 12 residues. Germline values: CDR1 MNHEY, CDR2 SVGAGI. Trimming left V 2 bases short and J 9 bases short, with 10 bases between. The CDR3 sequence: CASSYGQDQAFF. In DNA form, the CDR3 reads TGTGCCAGCAGTTACGGGCAGGATCAAGCTTTCTTT.